The 14 T cell receptor beta chains given below trace back to one sample, sequenced in a study of chronic HIV infection and antiretroviral therapy. Using its own MiXCR run on the 5' RACE reads, TCRdb lists one record per CDR3 protein. The sample lists tens of thousands of distinct CDR3 sequences; 8% to 10% were seen once. Sample: peripheral blood. The receptors derive from an adult who had HIV and had not received antiretroviral therapy, or was an uninfected healthy control (not recorded which).

The V and J genes are TRBV28 and TRBJ2-3, with a tentative D call TRBD2 (7 bases). This CDR3 has 13 residues. Looked up from germline, CDR1 is MDHEN and CDR2 is SYDVKM. V was pared by 7 bases and J by 4 bases, with 12 bases between. Here the CDR3 reads CASIRGAADTQYF. The CDR3 DNA follows: TGTGCCAGCATCCGGGGGGCCGCAGATACGCAGTATTTT.

This clonotype was observed many times. This chain joins TRBV28 and TRBJ1-3; 7 nucleotides align to TRBD1. This CDR3 spans 15 amino acids. V shed 6 bases and J 3 bases; nucleotides not matched to a gene: 8. CDR1 is MDHEN and CDR2 is SYDVKM in the germline V gene. CDR3 bases: TGTGCCAGCAGCCCCGGGACAGCGAGTGGAAACACCATATATTTT. Translation gives CASSPGTASGNTIYF.

The chain links TRBV28 to TRBJ2-1; TRBD2 matches at 12 bases. The CDR3 extends over 16 amino acids. V lost 5 bases, J lost 3 bases, and 5 bases stayed unmatched. Germline V gene sequence: CDR1 MDHEN, CDR2 SYDVKM. CDR3 DNA sequence: TGTGCCAGCAGTCCTCAGACTAGCGGGAGCTACAATGAGCAGTTCTTC. This codes for CASSPQTSGSYNEQFF.

In this sample, this clonotype turned up many times. The chain is built from TRBV27 and TRBJ2-7; the D gene is possibly TRBD2 (6 bases). CDR3 length equals 16 residues. Germline V gene lookup returns CDR1 MNHEY and CDR2 SMNVEV (reference sequence). The V and J ends lost 5 bases and 0 bases respectively, with 17 bases between them. The CDR3 protein is CASSPLGGEDSYEQYF. CDR3 in DNA: TGTGCCAGCAGTCCCCTTGGCGGGGAAGACTCCTACGAGCAGTACTTC.

This chain joins TRBV10-3 and TRBJ1-3; D remains unclear. The CDR3 has 14 residues. The germline gives CDR1 ENHRY, CDR2 SYGVKD. Trimming removed 4 bases at V and 0 bases at J, with 7 bases between. This CDR3 reads CAISGTDSGNTIYF. The DNA for the CDR3 is TGTGCCATCAGTGGGACGGACTCTGGAAACACCATATATTTT.

The V call is TRBV28, the J call TRBJ1-1, with 9 positions matching TRBD1. Germline CDR1 is MDHEN and CDR2 is SYDVKM. V dropped 5 bases and J dropped 12; count of bases not matched to a gene: 16. The CDR3 contains 15 residues. The CDR3 sequence is CASSGYRGPRAQTFF. CDR3 DNA: TGTGCCAGCAGTGGCTACAGGGGGCCCAGGGCCCAAACTTTCTTT.

This clonotype has at least ten counts. The V and J genes are TRBV4-1 and TRBJ1-4; TRBD1 aligns across 11 bases. The CDR3 extends over 17 amino acids. Germline values: CDR1 MGHRA, CDR2 YSYEKL. Unmatched junction bases numbered 7, after V lost 4 bases and J lost 3 bases. The chain's CDR3 is CASSPGQGAMANEKLFF. The DNA of the CDR3 is TGCGCCAGCAGCCCAGGACAGGGGGCTATGGCTAATGAAAAACTGTTTTTT.

In its sample, this clonotype was seen many times. The gene calls are TRBV3-1 and TRBJ2-2; perhaps D is TRBD1 or TRBD2 (5 bases each). Germline V gene sequence: CDR1 LGHDT, CDR2 YNNKEL (reference sequence). The CDR3 consists of 15 residues. The germline V and J ends were trimmed by 2 bases and 4 bases, with 11 bases remaining between them. Here the CDR3 reads CASSQRDLSTGELFF. CDR3 sequence (DNA): TGTGCCAGCAGCCAACGGGACCTTAGCACCGGGGAGCTGTTTTTT.

Only a few counts were recorded for this clonotype. V usage is TRBV28 and J usage is TRBJ2-5; 11 bases are shared with TRBD2. CDR1 is MDHEN, CDR2 SYDVKM, per germline. The CDR3 length is 13 residues. After removal of 8 bases from V and 5 bases from J, the junction contained 4 bases not matched to a gene. The CDR3 protein is CASSASGGETQYF. The CDR3 region has the DNA TGTGCCAGCTCCGCTAGCGGGGGGGAGACCCAGTACTTC.

The V call is TRBV28, the J call TRBJ2-5; 8 bases match TRBD1. V was clipped by 3 bases and J by 7 bases; unmatched bases: 10. This CDR3 has 15 residues. Germline CDR1 is MDHEN and CDR2 is SYDVKM. The CDR3: CASSFPRTGPRTQYF. CDR3 in DNA: TGTGCCAGCAGTTTCCCAAGGACAGGGCCCCGGACCCAGTACTTC.

This clonotype appeared many times. The J gene is TRBJ2-7, the V gene TRBV28, with a weak D call TRBD1 (6 bases). Trimming cost V 7 bases and J 0 bases, with 13 bases left between them. The CDR3 covers 14 residues. The germline V gene encodes CDR1 MDHEN and CDR2 SYDVKM. CDR3 coding DNA: TGTGCCAGCACCTCTGCAGGGGCCTCCTACGAGCAGTACTTC. Amino acid sequence: CASTSAGASYEQYF.

Concerning this clonotype itself: A much more abundant neighbour one base away suggests this may be a read error. This rearrangement joins TRBV12-3 or TRBV12-4 to TRBJ1-2; the D gene is possibly TRBD1 (6 bases). The CDR3 totals 18 residues. DNA of the CDR3: TGTGCCAGCAGTTTAGAGGGGGGAACGGACAGCTTACACTATGCCTACACCTTC. Amino acids: CASSLEGGTDSLHYAYTF.

V and J are TRBV20-1 and TRBJ2-3; 7 bases are a match to TRBD2. The junction had 6 bases not matched to a gene; V was cut back by 2 bases and J by 4 bases. Germline-derived CDR1 and CDR2 are DFQATT and SNEGSKA (reference sequence). This CDR3 has 14 residues. In nucleotides, the CDR3 is TGCAGTGCTAGAATCGCAGGGAGGGCAGATACGCAGTATTTT. This translates into CSARIAGRADTQYF.

J is TRBJ1-6 and V is TRBV2; the match to TRBD1 covers 7 bases. CDR1 is SNHLY and CDR2 is FYNNEI in the germline V gene. J lost 9 bases, V lost 5 bases, and 7 bases had no gene match. The CDR3 runs 14 residues. DNA for the CDR3: TGTGCCAGCAGTTCAACAGGGGAGCGTTCACCCCTCCACTTT. It yields the protein CASSSTGERSPLHF.